This T cell receptor (beta chain) was sequenced in a study of blood T cells in healthy people across ages. Study results and caveats: A strong correlation between TCR beta diversity and naive T cell percentage was seen. Naive and antigen-experienced cells were not separated, limiting conclusive comparison.

This CDR3 region has 15 residues. V dropped 2 bases and J dropped 6 bases, with 14 bases sitting between them. Germline-derived CDR1 and CDR2 are MNHNY and SVGAGI (reference sequence). Combining a sample-barcoded 5' primer with a J-beta primer mix, a second PCR ran for about 7 to 11 cycles. TCRdb re-analysed the 5' RACE reads in MiXCR, keeping a single row per CDR3 protein. The table records about 780,000 distinct CDR3 sequences, 46% of them present only once. This clonotype was picked up a small number of times. As yet, its antigen is unknown. The genes are TRBV6-6 and TRBJ2-1, with D maybe TRBD2 (7 bases). The sample comprised blood. The sequence was collected from a man of 80 years or more in good health. The CDR3 here is CASSYRGEGLNEQFF. CDR3 coding DNA: TGTGCCAGCAGTTACAGGGGGGAGGGCCTCAATGAGCAGTTCTTC.